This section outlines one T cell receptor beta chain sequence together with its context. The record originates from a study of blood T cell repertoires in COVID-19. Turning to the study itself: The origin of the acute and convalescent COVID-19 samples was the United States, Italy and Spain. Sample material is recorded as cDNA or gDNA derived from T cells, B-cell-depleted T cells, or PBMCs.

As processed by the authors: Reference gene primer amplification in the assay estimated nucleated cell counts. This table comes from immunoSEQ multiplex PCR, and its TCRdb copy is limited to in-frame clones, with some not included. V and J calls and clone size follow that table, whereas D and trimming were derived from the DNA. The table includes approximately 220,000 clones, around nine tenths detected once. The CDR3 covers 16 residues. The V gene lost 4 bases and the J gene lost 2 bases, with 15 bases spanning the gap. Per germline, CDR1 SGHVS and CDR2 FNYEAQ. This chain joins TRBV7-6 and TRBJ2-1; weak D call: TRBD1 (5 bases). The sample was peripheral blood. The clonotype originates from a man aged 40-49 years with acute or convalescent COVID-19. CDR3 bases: TGTGCCAGCAGCTCCGGTCCGCCGACAGCCTACAATGAGCAGTTCTTC. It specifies CASSSGPPTAYNEQFF.